Below, 4 T cell receptor beta chains from the same sample are listed, as sequenced in a study of blood T cell repertoires in COVID-19 (TCRdb year 2020). To prepare the library, the immunoSEQ multiplex PCR assay was applied. TCRdb stores this immuneACCESS table with in-frame sequences only. Part of the clones is absent; in the studies checked, under half of the shortfall reflects unresolved V genes, and no reason is known for the rest. Recorded for this sample are 250,000 or so clones; 85% to 90% of them occurred a single time. The top ten clones comprise around 1.8% of the sample. Sequencing was done on a sample of PBMCs or T cells enriched from blood (not recorded which). The receptors originated from a man aged 35-49 years who had recovered from COVID-19.

The chain has TRBV7-2 and TRBJ2-2, with a tentative D call TRBD1 (6 bases). The length of the CDR3 is 16 residues. V dropped 5 bases and J dropped 5 bases, with 18 bases sitting between them. The V gene's germline CDR1 is SGHTA and CDR2 FQGNSA. The CDR3 DNA follows: TGTGCCAGCAGCCTCCGGGACATTCGAGGGACCGGGGAGCTGTTTTTT. Its protein is CASSLRDIRGTGELFF.

CDR3 sequence (DNA): TGTGCCAGCTCACCACCGGTAATAGCGGGAGAATCCGCCGGGGAGCTGTTTTTT. This translates into CASSPPVIAGESAGELFF. The V gene is TRBV18, the J gene TRBJ2-2; 9 positions match TRBD2. CDR3 length: 18 amino acids. Germline CDR1 reads KGHSH; CDR2 reads LQKENI. After removal of 0 bases from V and 6 bases from J, the junction contained 11 bases not matched to a gene.

The V call is TRBV5-1, the J call TRBJ2-3; 7 bases match TRBD1. Germline V CDR1 and CDR2: SGHRS, YFSETQ. The trim removed 8 bases at V and 6 bases at J, leaving 9 bases unmatched. The CDR3 is 13 amino acids. CDR3 coding DNA: TGCGCCAGTGTCCGGGACAGTGTGGATACGCAGTATTTT. It specifies CASVRDSVDTQYF.

This clone has only one observation. The V gene is TRBV6-5, the J gene TRBJ2-1, with D maybe TRBD2 (6 bases). The CDR3 sequence is 14 residues long. Germline V gene data show CDR1 as MNHEY and CDR2 as SVGAGI. V shed 5 bases and J shed 7 bases, with 15 bases lying between them. The CDR3 sequence is CASSPISGGNEQFF. In DNA, the CDR3 is TGTGCCAGCAGTCCTATAAGCGGAGGGAATGAGCAGTTCTTC.